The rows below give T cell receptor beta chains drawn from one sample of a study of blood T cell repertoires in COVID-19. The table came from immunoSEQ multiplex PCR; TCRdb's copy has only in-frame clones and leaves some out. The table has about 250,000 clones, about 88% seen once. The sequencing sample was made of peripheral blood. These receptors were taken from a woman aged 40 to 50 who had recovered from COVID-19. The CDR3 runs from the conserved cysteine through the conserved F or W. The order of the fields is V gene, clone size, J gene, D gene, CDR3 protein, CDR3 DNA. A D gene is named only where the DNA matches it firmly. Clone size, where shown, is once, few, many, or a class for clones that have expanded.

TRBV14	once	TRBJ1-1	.	CASSQATGWGGEAFF	TGTGCCAGCAGCCAAGCTACAGGGTGGGGGGGTGAAGCTTTCTTT
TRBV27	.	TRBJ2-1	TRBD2	CASSLKASGVNEQFF	TGTGCCAGCAGTTTAAAAGCTAGCGGCGTAAATGAGCAGTTCTTC
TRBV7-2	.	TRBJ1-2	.	CASSLEQGHHGYTF	TGTGCCAGCAGCTTAGAACAGGGCCATCATGGCTACACCTTC
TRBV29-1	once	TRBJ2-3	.	CSVDREGTDTQYF	TGCAGCGTTGATAGGGAGGGCACAGATACGCAGTATTTT
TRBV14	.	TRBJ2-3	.	CASSQDWLASTDTQYF	TGTGCCAGCAGCCAAGATTGGCTAGCCAGCACAGATACGCAGTATTTT
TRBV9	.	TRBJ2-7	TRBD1	CASSVGSRDRGSEQYF	TGTGCCAGCAGCGTAGGGTCTCGGGACAGGGGTTCCGAGCAGTACTTC
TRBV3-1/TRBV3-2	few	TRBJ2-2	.	CASSPTGTPNTGELFF	TGTGCCAGCAGCCCAACCGGGACACCGAACACCGGGGAGCTGTTTTTT
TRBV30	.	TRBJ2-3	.	CAWSLGGTGDTQYF	TGTGCCTGGAGTCTCGGGGGAACCGGAGATACGCAGTATTTT
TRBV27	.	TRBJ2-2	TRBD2	CASSLSGGDSGELFF	TGTGCCAGCAGTTTGAGCGGGGGGGATTCTGGGGAGCTGTTTTTT
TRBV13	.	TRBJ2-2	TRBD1	CASSQAGTGGFGELFF	TGTGCCAGCAGCCAAGCCGGGACAGGGGGGTTCGGGGAGCTGTTTTTT
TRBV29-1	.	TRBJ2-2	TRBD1	CSVRDSNTGELFF	TGCAGCGTAAGGGACAGTAACACCGGGGAGCTGTTTTTT
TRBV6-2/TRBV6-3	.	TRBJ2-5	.	CASSYTQETQYF	TGTGCCAGCAGTTACACTCAAGAGACCCAGTACTTC
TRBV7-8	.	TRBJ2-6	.	CASSLGTTGISVLTF	TGTGCCAGCAGCTTAGGGACGACGGGAATCAGCGTCCTGACTTTC
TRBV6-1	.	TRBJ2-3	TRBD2	CASSEAGGYSTDTQYF	TGTGCCAGCAGTGAAGCGGGGGGGTATAGCACAGATACGCAGTATTTT
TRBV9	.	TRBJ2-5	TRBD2	CASSVEAGLAFGKETQYF	TGTGCCAGCAGCGTAGAGGCGGGACTAGCGTTTGGGAAAGAGACCCAGTACTTC
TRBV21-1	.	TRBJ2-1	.	CASSKDRDEQFF	TGTGCCAGCAGCAAAGACCGGGATGAGCAGTTCTTC
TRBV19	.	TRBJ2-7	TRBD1	CASSTRDRGLSYEQYF	TGTGCCAGTAGTACGAGGGACAGGGGGCTATCCTACGAGCAGTACTTC
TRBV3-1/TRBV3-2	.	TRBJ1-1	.	CASTPDMNTEAFF	TGTGCCAGCACCCCCGACATGAACACTGAAGCTTTCTTT
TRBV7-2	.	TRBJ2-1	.	CASSLVRDRSLEQFF	TGTGCCAGCAGCTTAGTTCGTGACAGGTCGCTTGAGCAGTTCTTC
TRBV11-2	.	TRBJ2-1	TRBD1	CASSLGTGLYNEQFF	TGTGCCAGCAGCCTTGGGACAGGACTCTACAATGAGCAGTTCTTC
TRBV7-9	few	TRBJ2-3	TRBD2	CVPGGKLGTDTQYF	TGTGTACCGGGAGGGAAGTTGGGAACAGATACGCAGTATTTT
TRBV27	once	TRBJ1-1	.	CASSFSGAGTEAFF	TGTGCCAGCAGTTTTTCAGGGGCCGGCACTGAAGCTTTCTTT
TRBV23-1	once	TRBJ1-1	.	CASSHPGQMNTEAFF	TGCGCCAGCAGTCACCCGGGACAAATGAACACTGAAGCTTTCTTT